This entry features one TCR beta chain sequence. As yet, its antigen is unknown. In the CD4+ fraction, cells were divided into CD45RA+ naive and CD45RA-negative memory subsets. These data are taken from a study of shared clonotypes between healthy human individuals. Regarding the study as a whole: Several donors held about 5% of naive CD4 clonotypes in common. Investigators expected sequencing depth to affect clonotype sharing among donors.

This CDR3 spans 16 amino acids. Deletions cut 2 bases from V and 6 bases from J, with 16 bases between. CDR1 and CDR2 (germline): LNHDA, SQIVND (reference sequence). Each subset's genomic DNA was split evenly across several immunoSEQ plates. Data came from immunoSEQ multiplex PCR; TCRdb stores just in-frame clones and leaves some out. The sample lists 2 million to 2.5 million clones, 85% to 95% seen once, with around 0.4% in the top ten. The specimen sequenced was naive CD4+ T cells from PBMCs. As for subset: CD45RA+ positively selected. This clonotype was sampled from a man aged 18-30 years in good health. Some clones in this sample may be carry-over from other donors' samples. The chain is built from TRBV19 and TRBJ2-2; the D is unclear. CDR3: CASSISLRSYAGELFF. CDR3 nucleotide sequence: TGTGCCAGTAGTATATCGCTCAGAAGCTACGCCGGGGAGCTGTTTTTT.